These 14 T cell receptor beta chains came from one sample sequenced in a study of T-cell memory formation after mild COVID-19. TCRdb analysed the 5' RACE reads with MiXCR anew, one entry per CDR3 protein. The sample has a few hundred thousand distinct CDR3 sequences, around 10% seen once; the top ten hold around a fifth. The specimen sequenced was PBMCs or a T cell subset sorted from them (not recorded which). These receptors were obtained from a young man who had mild COVID-19 (a few samples of this study predate the infection). Cell type and time point are not known.

The genes are TRBV12-3 or TRBV12-4 and TRBJ2-2; 11 nucleotides line up with TRBD1. The trim removed 6 bases at V and 5 bases at J, leaving 5 bases unmatched. The CDR3 sequence is 15 residues long. CDR3 sequence: CASSAGTGGTGELFF. CDR3 nucleotide sequence: TGTGCCAGCAGCGCCGGGACAGGGGGAACCGGGGAGCTGTTTTTT.

By sample fraction, this clonotype is medium-sized. V is TRBV6-2 or TRBV6-3 and J is TRBJ2-5; TRBD2 matches 7 bases. Per germline, CDR1 MNHEY and CDR2 SVGEGT. The trim removed 2 bases at V and 4 bases at J, leaving 4 bases unmatched. This CDR3 is 14 amino acids long. In DNA, the CDR3 is TGTGCCAGCAGTTACGAGGGAGGGGTAGAGACCCAGTACTTC. It translates to CASSYEGGVETQYF.

Many counts were recorded for this clonotype. V and J are TRBV3-1 and TRBJ2-7; 10 nucleotides match TRBD1. The length of the CDR3 is 17 residues. In germline, CDR1 is LGHDT, CDR2 YNNKEL (reference sequence). V gave up 3 bases and J gave up 2 bases; unmatched junction bases: 10. The CDR3 here is CASSHRAGTGAAYEQYF. The CDR3 region has the DNA TGTGCCAGCAGCCATCGGGCCGGGACAGGGGCCGCCTACGAGCAGTACTTC.

Only a few counts were recorded for this clonotype. The V gene is TRBV18, the J gene TRBJ2-7; D might be TRBD1 (6 bases). The V end lost 1 base, the J end lost 7 bases, and 26 bases lay between the germline ends. Germline loops: CDR1 KGHSH, CDR2 LQKENI. The CDR3 covers 18 residues. CDR3 sequence: CASSPRLYNSEQGLEQYF. CDR3 nucleotides: TGTGCCAGCTCACCACGGCTATACAACTCGGAGCAGGGGCTGGAGCAGTACTTC. Variable domain in full (rest from reference TRBV18 and TRBJ2-7): NAGVMQNPRHLVRRRGQEARLRCSPMKGHSHVYWYRQLPEEGLKFMVYLQKENIIDESGMPKERFSAEFPKEGPSILRIQQVVRGDSAAYFCASSPRLYNSEQGLEQYFGPGTRLTVT.

The sample holds a few counts of this clonotype. DNA for the CDR3: TGTGCCAGCTTAGGGGGCCACCACAAGGACTATGGCTACACCTTC. Its translation: CASLGGHHKDYGYTF. V and J are TRBV7-2 and TRBJ1-2, with 7 bases aligning to TRBD1. V trimming: 8 bases; J trimming: 3 bases; junction bases outside the gene matches: 12. Germline V gene sequence: CDR1 SGHTA, CDR2 FQGNSA. The CDR3 has 15 residues.

J is TRBJ1-2 and V is TRBV4-3, with D perhaps matching TRBD1 (5 bases). The CDR3 loop spans 13 amino acids. Germline V gene lookup returns CDR1 LGHNA and CDR2 YSLEER. V was clipped by 6 bases and J by 7 bases, with 15 bases between them. In nucleotides, the CDR3 is TGCGCCAGCAGTCTAGTGGGGGGTCTTGGCTACACCTTC. This encodes CASSLVGGLGYTF.

Many counts were recorded for this clonotype. The chain has TRBV7-2 and TRBJ1-2; unclear D gene. This CDR3 has 13 amino acids. Trimming cost V 1 base and J 3 bases, with 6 bases left between them. Germline lookup yields CDR1 SGHTA and CDR2 FQGNSA. CDR3 sequence: CASSLGLDYGYTF. CDR3 DNA sequence: TGTGCCAGCAGCTTAGGGTTGGACTATGGCTACACCTTC.

This sequence joins TRBV5-1 and TRBJ1-6; possible D gene TRBD1, 5 bases. The CDR3 loop spans 17 amino acids. Germline CDR1 reads SGHRS; CDR2 reads YFSETQ. The V end lost 0 bases, the J end lost 0 bases, and 10 bases lay between the germline ends. This chain's CDR3 is CASSLVKGSSYNSPLHF. CDR3 DNA sequence: TGCGCCAGCAGCTTGGTAAAGGGGAGCTCCTATAATTCACCCCTCCACTTT.

About this clonotype itself: This may arise from a read error, as a much more abundant clone is one base away. This chain uses TRBV5-1 with TRBJ1-2; weak D call: TRBD1 (6 bases). Germline-derived CDR1 and CDR2 are SGHRS and YFSETQ. The CDR3 extends over 14 amino acids. CDR3 coding DNA: TGCGCCAGCAGCTTGGCGGACAGCGGCTATGGCTACATCTTC. Protein: CASSLADSGYGYIF.

The chain couples TRBV20-1 to TRBJ2-4; perhaps TRBD2 as D (6 bases). CDR1 is DFQATT and CDR2 is SNEGSKA in the germline V gene (reference sequence). V was pared by 6 bases and J by 2 bases, with 17 bases between. The CDR3 has 15 amino acids. The CDR3 region is CSAAGVSGPKNIQYF. The CDR3 DNA sequence: TGCAGTGCAGCCGGAGTTAGCGGTCCCAAAAACATTCAGTACTTC.

This clonotype was detected many times. V usage is TRBV7-2 and J usage is TRBJ2-5; D gene unclear. The CDR3 covers 13 residues. Germline V lookup: CDR1 SGHTA, CDR2 FQGNSA. V gave up 5 bases and J gave up 1 base, with 8 bases separating them. CDR3 in DNA: TGTGCCAGCAGCCGCGCCACCCAAGAGACCCAGTACTTC. It encodes CASSRATQETQYF.

The rearrangement links TRBV6-5 to TRBJ2-3, with 8 bases lining up with TRBD1. The CDR3 covers 15 residues. V trimming: 7 bases; J trimming: 1 base; junction bases outside the gene matches: 7. From germline, CDR1 is MNHEY and CDR2 SVGAGI. The CDR3 nucleotides are TGTGCCAGCAAAGGACAGGGATTGCGCACAGATACGCAGTATTTT. Its protein is CASKGQGLRTDTQYF.

This clonotype was detected only a few times. The chain combines TRBV2 with TRBJ2-1, with D maybe TRBD1 (6 bases). The V end was cut by 5 bases, the J end by 12 bases, with 14 bases between. The V gene's germline CDR1 is SNHLY and CDR2 FYNNEI. The CDR3 is 12 residues long. The CDR3 is CASSQQGGGQFF. CDR3 in DNA: TGTGCCAGCAGTCAACAGGGTGGAGGGCAGTTCTTC. The whole variable domain, remainder taken from reference TRBV2 and TRBJ2-1, is EPEVTQTPSHQVTQMGQEVILRCVPISNHLYFYWYRQILGQKVEFLVSFYNNEISEKSEIFDDQFSVERPDGSNFTLKIRSTKLEDSAMYFCASSQQGGGQFFGPGTRLTVL.

This clonotype was seen at least ten times. This rearrangement joins TRBV7-2 to TRBJ2-1; 13 positions agree with TRBD2. Germline values: CDR1 SGHTA, CDR2 FQGNSA. The CDR3 runs to 18 residues. With V trimmed by 1 base and J by 6 bases, 9 bases remained unmatched. Here the CDR3 DNA reads TGTGCCAGCAGCTTAGATCGGATAGGACTAGCGGGGGCCAATGAGCAGTTCTTC. Translating gives CASSLDRIGLAGANEQFF.